This TCR beta chain stems from a study of cytomegalovirus exposure and HLA in healthy donors. Study findings and constraints: For most TCR sequences rarity was the rule, although some public TCRs occurred in many donors.

Comments on this clone: Its target is unknown.

The germline CDR1 and CDR2 sequences are DFQATT and SNEGSKA (reference sequence). CDR3 length: 11 residues. The V end was cut by 5 bases, the J end by 16 bases, with 18 bases between. Libraries were prepared by immunoSEQ multiplex PCR; TCRdb keeps only in-frame clonotypes and omits some of them. Here the sample spans 150,000 to 200,000 clones, nearly 90% being singletons. The TCR sequence derives from a woman aged 18-35 years in good health and CMV-seropositive. The specimen was PBMCs. V and J are TRBV20-1 and TRBJ2-1; D is perhaps TRBD2 (6 bases). The CDR3 sequence: CSAFQTGTSFF. The CDR3 bases are TGCAGTGCTTTTCAAACCGGGACTTCCTTCTTC.